The T cell receptor beta chain under discussion was sequenced for a study of spatial heterogeneity in lung cancer. Whole-study context: Detected sequences consistently included more beta-chain ones than alpha-chain ones.

This clonotype occurred many times. Its specificity is not known. Described time point: sample taken at primary tumor resection. Samples were obtained from around 72 donors, all untreated early-stage non-small cell lung cancer patients. Whole RNA from tumor, nontumor lung or frozen PBMC was sequenced unsorted. General study findings and limits: Counts that tracked tumor mutation counts were those of expanded intratumoral alpha and beta TCRs.

The V end lost 8 bases, the J end lost 7 bases, and 20 bases lay between the germline ends. This CDR3 is 13 amino acids long. CDR1 and CDR2 from the germline V gene are DFQATT and SNEGSKA (reference sequence). All TCR cDNA molecules were individually tagged with a unique molecular identifier. TCRdb called the 5' RACE reads again in MiXCR, with one record for every CDR3 protein. The sample records 3,000 to 4,500 distinct CDR3 sequences, 5% to 5.5% being singletons. This receptor was taken from a female donor with early-stage non-small cell lung cancer. The chain combines TRBV20-1 with TRBJ1-1, with TRBD1 as a possible D gene (6 bases). The sample was lung tumor tissue, taken at surgery. CDR3 protein: CSNRAASRGEAFF. In DNA form, the CDR3 reads TGCAGTAATCGGGCAGCATCCAGGGGTGAAGCTTTCTTT.